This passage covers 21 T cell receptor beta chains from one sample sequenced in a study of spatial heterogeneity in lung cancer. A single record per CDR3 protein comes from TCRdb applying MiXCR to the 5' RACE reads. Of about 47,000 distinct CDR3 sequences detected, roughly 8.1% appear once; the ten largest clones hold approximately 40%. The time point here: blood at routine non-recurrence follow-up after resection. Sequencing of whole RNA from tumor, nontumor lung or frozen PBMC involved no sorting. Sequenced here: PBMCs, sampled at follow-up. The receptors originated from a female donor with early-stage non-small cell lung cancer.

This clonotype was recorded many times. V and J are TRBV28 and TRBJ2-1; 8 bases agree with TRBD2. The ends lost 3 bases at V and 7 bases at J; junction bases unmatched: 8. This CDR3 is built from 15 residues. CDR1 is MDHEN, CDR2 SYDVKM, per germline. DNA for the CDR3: TGTGCCAGCAGTTTTCTTAGCGGGACTAGGAATGAGCAGTTCTTC. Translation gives CASSFLSGTRNEQFF.

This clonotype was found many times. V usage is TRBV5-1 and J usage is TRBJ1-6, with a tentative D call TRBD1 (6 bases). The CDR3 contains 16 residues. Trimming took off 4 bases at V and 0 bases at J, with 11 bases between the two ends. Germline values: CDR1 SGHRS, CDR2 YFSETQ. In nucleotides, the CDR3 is TGCGCCAGCAGCGAGCAGGGGAGCTCCTATAATTCACCCCTCCACTTT. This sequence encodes CASSEQGSSYNSPLHF.

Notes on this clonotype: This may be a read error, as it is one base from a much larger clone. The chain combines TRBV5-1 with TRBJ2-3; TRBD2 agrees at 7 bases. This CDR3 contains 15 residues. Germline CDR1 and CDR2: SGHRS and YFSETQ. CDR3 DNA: TGCGTCAGCAGCACCTCAGGGAGGGGAGCAGATACGCAGTATTTT. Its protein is CVSSTSGRGADTQYF.

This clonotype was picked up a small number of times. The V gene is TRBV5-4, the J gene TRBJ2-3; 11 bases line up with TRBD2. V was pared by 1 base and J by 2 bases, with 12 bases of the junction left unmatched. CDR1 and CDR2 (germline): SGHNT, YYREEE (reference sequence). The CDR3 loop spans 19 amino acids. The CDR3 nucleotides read TGTGCCAGCAGCTTGAGGCTAGCGGGGGGCCGACGGGCCACAGATACGCAGTATTTT. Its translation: CASSLRLAGGRRATDTQYF.

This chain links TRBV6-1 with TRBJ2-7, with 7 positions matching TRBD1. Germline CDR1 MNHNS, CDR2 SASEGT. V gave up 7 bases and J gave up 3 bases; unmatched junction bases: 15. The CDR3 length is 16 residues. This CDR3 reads CASTMNMGQLNYEQYV. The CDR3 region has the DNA TGTGCCAGCACCATGAACATGGGACAGCTGAACTACGAGCAGTACGTC.

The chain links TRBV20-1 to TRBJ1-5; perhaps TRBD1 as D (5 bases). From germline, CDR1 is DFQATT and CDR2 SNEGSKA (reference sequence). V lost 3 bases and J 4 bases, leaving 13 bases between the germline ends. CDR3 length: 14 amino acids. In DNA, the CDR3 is TGCAGTGCTAGGGGGGACGGGAGAAATCAGCCCCAGCATTTT. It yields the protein CSARGDGRNQPQHF.

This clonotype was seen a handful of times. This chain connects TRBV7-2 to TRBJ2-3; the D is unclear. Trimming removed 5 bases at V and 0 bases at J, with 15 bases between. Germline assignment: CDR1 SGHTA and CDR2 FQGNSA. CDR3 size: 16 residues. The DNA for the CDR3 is TGTGCCAGCAGCCCTCACCGCCCCGGGAGCACAGATACGCAGTATTTT. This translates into CASSPHRPGSTDTQYF.

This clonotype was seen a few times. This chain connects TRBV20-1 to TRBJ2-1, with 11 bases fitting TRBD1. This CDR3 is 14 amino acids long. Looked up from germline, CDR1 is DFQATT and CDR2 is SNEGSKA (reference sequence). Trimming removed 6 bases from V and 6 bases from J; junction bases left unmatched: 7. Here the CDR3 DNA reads TGCAGTGCCAGACCGGGACAGGGGGGCAATGAGCAGTTCTTC. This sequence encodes CSARPGQGGNEQFF.

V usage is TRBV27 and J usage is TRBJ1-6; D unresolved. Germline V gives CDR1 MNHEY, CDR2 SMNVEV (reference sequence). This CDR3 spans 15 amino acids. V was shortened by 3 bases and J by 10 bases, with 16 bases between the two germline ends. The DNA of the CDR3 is TGTGCCAGCAGTTTGGTCGGTACCCCGTTGTCACCCCTCCACTTT. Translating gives CASSLVGTPLSPLHF.

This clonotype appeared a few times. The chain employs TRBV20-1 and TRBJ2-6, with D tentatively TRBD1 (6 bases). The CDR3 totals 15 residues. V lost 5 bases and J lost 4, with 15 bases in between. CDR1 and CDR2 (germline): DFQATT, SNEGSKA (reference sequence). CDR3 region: CSAPDRSSGANVLTF. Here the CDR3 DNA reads TGCAGTGCTCCCGACAGGTCTTCCGGGGCCAACGTCCTGACTTTC.

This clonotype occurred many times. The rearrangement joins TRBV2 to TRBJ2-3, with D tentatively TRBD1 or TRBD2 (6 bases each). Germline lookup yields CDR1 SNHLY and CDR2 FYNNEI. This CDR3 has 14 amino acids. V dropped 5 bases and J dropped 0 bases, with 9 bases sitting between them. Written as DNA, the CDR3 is TGTGCCAGCAGTCGGGGGCCTAGCACAGATACGCAGTATTTT. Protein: CASSRGPSTDTQYF. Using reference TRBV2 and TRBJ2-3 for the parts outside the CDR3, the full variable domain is EPEVTQTPSHQVTQMGQEVILRCVPISNHLYFYWYRQILGQKVEFLVSFYNNEISEKSEIFDDQFSVERPDGSNFTLKIRSTKLEDSAMYFCASSRGPSTDTQYFGPGTRLTVL.

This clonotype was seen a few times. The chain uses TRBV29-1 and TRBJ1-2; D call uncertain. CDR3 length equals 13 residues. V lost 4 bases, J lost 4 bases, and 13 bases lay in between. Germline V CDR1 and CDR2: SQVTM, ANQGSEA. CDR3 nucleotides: TGCAGCGTTGCACCGTCCGGTGTCTATGGCTACACCTTC. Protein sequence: CSVAPSGVYGYTF.

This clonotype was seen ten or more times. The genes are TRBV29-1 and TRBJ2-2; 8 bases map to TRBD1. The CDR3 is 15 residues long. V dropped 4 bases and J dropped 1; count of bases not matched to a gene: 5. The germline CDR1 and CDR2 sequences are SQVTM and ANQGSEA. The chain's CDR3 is CSVAAGTGNTGELFF. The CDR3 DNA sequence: TGCAGCGTTGCAGCCGGGACAGGGAACACCGGGGAGCTGTTTTTT.

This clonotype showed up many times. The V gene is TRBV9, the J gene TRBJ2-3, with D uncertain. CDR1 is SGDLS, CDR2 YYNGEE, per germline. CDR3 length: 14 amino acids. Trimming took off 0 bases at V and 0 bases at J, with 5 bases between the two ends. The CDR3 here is CASSVDGSTDTQYF. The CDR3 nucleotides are TGTGCCAGCAGCGTAGATGGGAGCACAGATACGCAGTATTTT.

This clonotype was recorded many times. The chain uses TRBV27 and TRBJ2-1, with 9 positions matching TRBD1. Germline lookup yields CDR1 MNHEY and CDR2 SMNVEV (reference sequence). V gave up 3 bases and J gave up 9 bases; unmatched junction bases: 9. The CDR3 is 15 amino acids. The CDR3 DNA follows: TGTGCCAGCAGTTTCCGGGACAGGGAGGGATCTGAGCAGTTCTTC. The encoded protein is CASSFRDREGSEQFF.

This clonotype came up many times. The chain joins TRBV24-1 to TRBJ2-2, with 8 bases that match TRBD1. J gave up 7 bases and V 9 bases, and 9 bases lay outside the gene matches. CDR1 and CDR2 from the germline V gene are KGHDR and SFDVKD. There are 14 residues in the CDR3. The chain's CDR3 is CATSRNDRGGELFF. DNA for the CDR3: TGTGCCACCTCGCGAAACGACAGGGGCGGGGAGCTGTTTTTT.

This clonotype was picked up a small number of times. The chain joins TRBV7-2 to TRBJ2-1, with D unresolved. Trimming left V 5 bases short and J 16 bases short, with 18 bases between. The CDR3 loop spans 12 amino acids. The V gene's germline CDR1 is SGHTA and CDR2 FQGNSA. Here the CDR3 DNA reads TGTGCCAGCAGCCCTCCCGGCCAAGGTCAATTCTTC. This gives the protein CASSPPGQGQFF.

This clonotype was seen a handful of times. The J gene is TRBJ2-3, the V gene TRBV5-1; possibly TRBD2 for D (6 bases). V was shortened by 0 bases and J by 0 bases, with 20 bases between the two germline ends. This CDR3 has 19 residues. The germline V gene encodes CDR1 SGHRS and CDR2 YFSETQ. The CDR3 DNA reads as TGCGCCAGCAGCTTGGGGCGGGGAGTTTCAACTTCTAGCACAGATACGCAGTATTTT. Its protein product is CASSLGRGVSTSSTDTQYF. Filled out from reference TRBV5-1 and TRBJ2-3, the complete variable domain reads KAGVTQTPRYLIKTRGQQVTLSCSPISGHRSVSWYQQTPGQGLQFLFEYFSETQRNKGNFPGRFSGRQFSNSRSEMNVSTLELGDSALYLCASSLGRGVSTSSTDTQYFGPGTRLTVL.

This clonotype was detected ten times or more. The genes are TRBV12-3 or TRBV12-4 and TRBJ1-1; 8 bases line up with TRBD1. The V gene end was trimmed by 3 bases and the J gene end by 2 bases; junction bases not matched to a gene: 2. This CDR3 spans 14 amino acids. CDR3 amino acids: CASSLTGANTEAFF. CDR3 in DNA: TGTGCCAGCAGTTTGACAGGGGCCAACACTGAAGCTTTCTTT.

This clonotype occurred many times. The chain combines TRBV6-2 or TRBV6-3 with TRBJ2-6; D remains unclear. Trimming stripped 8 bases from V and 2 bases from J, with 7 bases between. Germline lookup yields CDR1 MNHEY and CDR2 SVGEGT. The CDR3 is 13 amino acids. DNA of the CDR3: TGTGCCAGCGGCGACACTGGGGCCAACGTCCTGACTTTC. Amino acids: CASGDTGANVLTF.

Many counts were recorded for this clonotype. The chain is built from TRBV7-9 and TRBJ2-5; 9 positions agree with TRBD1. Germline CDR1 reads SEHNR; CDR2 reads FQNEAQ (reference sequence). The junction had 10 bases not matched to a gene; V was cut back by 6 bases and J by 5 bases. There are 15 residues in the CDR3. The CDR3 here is CASSSATGGRETQYF. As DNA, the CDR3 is TGTGCCAGCAGTTCAGCAACAGGGGGCAGGGAGACCCAGTACTTC. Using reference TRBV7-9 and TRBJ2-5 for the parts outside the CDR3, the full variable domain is DTGVSQNPRHKITKRGQNVTFRCDPISEHNRLYWYRQTLGQGPEFLTYFQNEAQLEKSRLLSDRFSAERPKGSFSTLEIQRTEQGDSAMYLCASSSATGGRETQYFGPGTRLLVL.